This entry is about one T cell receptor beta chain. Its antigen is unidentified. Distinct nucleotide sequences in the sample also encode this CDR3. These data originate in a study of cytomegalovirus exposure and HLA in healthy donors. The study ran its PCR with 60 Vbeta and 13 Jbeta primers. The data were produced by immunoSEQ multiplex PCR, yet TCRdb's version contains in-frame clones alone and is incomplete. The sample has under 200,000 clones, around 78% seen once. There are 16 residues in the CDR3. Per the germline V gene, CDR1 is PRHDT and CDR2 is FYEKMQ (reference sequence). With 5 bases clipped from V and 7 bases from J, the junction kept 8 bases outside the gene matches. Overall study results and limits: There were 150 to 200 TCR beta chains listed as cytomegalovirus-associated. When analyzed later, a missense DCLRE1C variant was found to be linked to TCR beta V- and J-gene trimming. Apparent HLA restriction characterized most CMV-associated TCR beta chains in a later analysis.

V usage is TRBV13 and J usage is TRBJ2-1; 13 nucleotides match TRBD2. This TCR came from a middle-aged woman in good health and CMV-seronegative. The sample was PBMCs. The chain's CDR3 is CASSRLLAGGRNEQFF. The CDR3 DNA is TGTGCCAGCAGCCGCCTACTAGCGGGGGGGCGGAATGAGCAGTTCTTC.